Following are 21 T cell receptor beta chains from one sample sequenced in a study of monozygotic twins with inflammatory bowel disease. TCRdb reprocessed the 5' RACE reads and stores each CDR3 protein as one record, lacking DNA. This sample's table reports approximately 400,000 distinct CDR3 sequences. Sequencing used blood. All receptors derive from a human donor with ulcerative colitis or Crohn's disease, or a healthy co-twin of an affected twin (not recorded which).

The chain is built from TRBV5-5 and TRBJ2-3. Germline V gives CDR1 SGHKS, CDR2 YYEKEE (reference sequence). There are 14 residues in the CDR3. CDR3 sequence reads: CASSLDRATDTQYF.

The chain joins TRBV5-4 to TRBJ2-7. This CDR3 is 14 amino acids long. In germline, CDR1 is SGHNT, CDR2 YYREEE (reference sequence). CDR3 loop: CASSAAGTPYEQYF. The full variable domain, rest sourced from reference TRBV5-4 and TRBJ2-7, is ETGVTQSPTHLIKTRGQQVTLRCSSQSGHNTVSWYQQALGQGPQFIFQYYREEENGRGNFPPRFSGLQFPNYSSELNVNALELDDSALYLCASSAAGTPYEQYFGPGTRLTVT.

The rearrangement uses TRBV7-3 and TRBJ2-3; the TCRdb D gene call, TRBD2, has no DNA to confirm it. The CDR3 sequence is 16 residues long. Germline-derived CDR1 and CDR2 are SGHTA and FQGTGA. The CDR3 protein is CASSPPGLSSTDTQYF.

The chain is built from TRBV6-5 and TRBJ1-2. This CDR3 has 11 amino acids. Germline V gene data show CDR1 as MNHEY and CDR2 as SVGAGI. The CDR3 region is CATTSIYGYTF.

This rearrangement joins TRBV7-9 to TRBJ2-2; TCRdb's D call, TRBD1, is unchecked because there is no DNA. CDR3 length: 15 amino acids. Germline CDR1 and CDR2: SEHNR and FQNEAQ (reference sequence). The CDR3 loop reads CASSLGQLNTGELFF.

V and J are TRBV7-2 and TRBJ2-3. The CDR3 sequence is 14 residues long. Germline V gives CDR1 SGHTA, CDR2 FQGNSA. The CDR3 loop is CASSLATIPDTQYF.

The chain carries TRBV4-2 and TRBJ2-1; TCRdb lists TRBD2, though no DNA is available to test this call. The CDR3 loop spans 15 amino acids. Per the germline V gene, CDR1 is LGHNA and CDR2 is YNFKEQ. CDR3 sequence reads: CASSRLAGEGNEQFF.

The chain joins TRBV20-1 to TRBJ2-5; with no DNA, the TCRdb D assignment of TRBD2 cannot be verified. The CDR3 contains 18 residues. Looked up from germline, CDR1 is DFQATT and CDR2 is SNEGSKA (reference sequence). CDR3 residues: CSARDVGGLAGGEETQYF.

This chain connects TRBV12-3 or TRBV12-4 to TRBJ2-3; TCRdb indicates TRBD1, and absent DNA this call remains unverified. The CDR3 consists of 15 residues. CDR3 amino acids: CASSFRTGNGDTQYF.

The chain is built from TRBV6-5 and TRBJ1-1. The germline gives CDR1 MNHEY, CDR2 SVGAGI. This CDR3 contains 13 residues. CDR3 residues: CASNSPGPGLAFF.

The gene calls are TRBV12-3 or TRBV12-4 and TRBJ2-3. This CDR3 spans 11 amino acids. The CDR3 reads CASEFSDTQYF.

This rearrangement joins TRBV5-1 to TRBJ2-5. The germline gives CDR1 SGHRS, CDR2 YFSETQ. The CDR3 is made up of 13 amino acids. CDR3 sequence reads: CASSLRYQETQYF.

Here the CDR3 reads CASSDRGRYGYTF. The chain uses TRBV25-1 and TRBJ1-2; the D call of TRBD1 rests on TCRdb alone, since no DNA is present to check it. Per germline, CDR1 MGHDK and CDR2 SYGVNS. This CDR3 is 13 amino acids long.

V and J are TRBV5-1 and TRBJ2-1. The CDR3 has 15 amino acids. Germline V gene sequence: CDR1 SGHRS, CDR2 YFSETQ. Here the CDR3 reads CASSLTQGSYNEQFF.

This chain joins TRBV28 and TRBJ2-1; TCRdb's D call of TRBD2 is untestable without DNA. CDR3 size: 15 residues. The germline gives CDR1 MDHEN, CDR2 SYDVKM. Here the CDR3 reads CASSLVAGLSNEQFF.

The V and J genes are TRBV3-1 and TRBJ1-1; the D call of TRBD1 rests on TCRdb alone, since no DNA is present to check it. The length of the CDR3 is 13 residues. Germline CDR1 is LGHDT and CDR2 is YNNKEL (reference sequence). This CDR3 is CASRKGGTTEAFF.

The CDR3: CASSFRTSADTQYF. The chain couples TRBV5-1 to TRBJ2-3. CDR3 size: 14 residues. The germline gives CDR1 SGHRS, CDR2 YFSETQ. Full variable domain (remainder filled in from reference TRBV5-1 and TRBJ2-3): KAGVTQTPRYLIKTRGQQVTLSCSPISGHRSVSWYQQTPGQGLQFLFEYFSETQRNKGNFPGRFSGRQFSNSRSEMNVSTLELGDSALYLCASSFRTSADTQYFGPGTRLTVL.

This sequence joins TRBV5-1 and TRBJ2-3; TCRdb returns TRBD1, unconfirmable since there is no DNA. CDR1 SGHRS and CDR2 YFSETQ come from the germline V gene. This CDR3 spans 13 amino acids. CDR3: CASGGPPWDTQYF. Filled out from reference TRBV5-1 and TRBJ2-3, the complete variable domain reads KAGVTQTPRYLIKTRGQQVTLSCSPISGHRSVSWYQQTPGQGLQFLFEYFSETQRNKGNFPGRFSGRQFSNSRSEMNVSTLELGDSALYLCASGGPPWDTQYFGPGTRLTVL.

The rearrangement joins TRBV5-1 to TRBJ2-5; the D call of TRBD2 rests on TCRdb alone, since no DNA is present to check it. CDR3 length equals 14 residues. Germline-derived CDR1 and CDR2 are SGHRS and YFSETQ. CDR3 amino acids: CASSAGGPQETQYF.

The gene calls are TRBV10-2 and TRBJ2-6; the TCRdb D gene call, TRBD1, has no DNA to confirm it. CDR3 length: 15 amino acids. Germline CDR1 and CDR2: WSHSY and SAAADI. The CDR3 here is CASRVQGDGANVLTF.

The chain joins TRBV20-1 to TRBJ2-7; the TRBD2 assignment by TCRdb is unverifiable without DNA. The germline V gene has CDR1 DFQATT and CDR2 SNEGSKA (reference sequence). The CDR3 extends over 12 amino acids. The CDR3 sequence is CSASEVRDEQYF.